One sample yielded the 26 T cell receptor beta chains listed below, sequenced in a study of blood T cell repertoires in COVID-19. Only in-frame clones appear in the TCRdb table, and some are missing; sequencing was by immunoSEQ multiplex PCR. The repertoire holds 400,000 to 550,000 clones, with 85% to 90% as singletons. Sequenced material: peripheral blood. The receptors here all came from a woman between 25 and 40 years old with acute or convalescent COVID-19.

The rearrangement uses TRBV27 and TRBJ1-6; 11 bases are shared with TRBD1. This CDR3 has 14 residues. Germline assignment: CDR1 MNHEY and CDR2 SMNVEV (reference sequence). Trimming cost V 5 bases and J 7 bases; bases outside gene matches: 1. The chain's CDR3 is CASSRDRGNSPLHF. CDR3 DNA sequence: TGTGCCAGCAGTCGGGACAGGGGGAATTCACCCCTCCACTTT.

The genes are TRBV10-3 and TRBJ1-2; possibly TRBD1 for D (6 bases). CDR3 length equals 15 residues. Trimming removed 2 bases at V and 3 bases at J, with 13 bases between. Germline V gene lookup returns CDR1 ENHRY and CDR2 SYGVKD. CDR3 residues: CAISEGDKTYYGYTF. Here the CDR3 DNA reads TGTGCCATCAGTGAGGGGGACAAGACCTACTATGGCTACACCTTC.

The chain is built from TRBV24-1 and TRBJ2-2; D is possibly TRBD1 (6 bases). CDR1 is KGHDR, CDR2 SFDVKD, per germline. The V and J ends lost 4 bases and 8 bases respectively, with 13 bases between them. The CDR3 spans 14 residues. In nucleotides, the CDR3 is TGTGCCACCAGTGAGAACAACAGGGCGGGGGAGCTGTTTTTT. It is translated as CATSENNRAGELFF.

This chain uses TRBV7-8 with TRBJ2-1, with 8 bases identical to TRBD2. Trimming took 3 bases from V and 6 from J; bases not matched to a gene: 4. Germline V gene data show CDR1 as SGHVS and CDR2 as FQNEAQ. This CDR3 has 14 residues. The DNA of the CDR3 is TGTGCCAGCAGCTTCTCGGGGGGGCGCAATGAGCAGTTCTTC. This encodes CASSFSGGRNEQFF.

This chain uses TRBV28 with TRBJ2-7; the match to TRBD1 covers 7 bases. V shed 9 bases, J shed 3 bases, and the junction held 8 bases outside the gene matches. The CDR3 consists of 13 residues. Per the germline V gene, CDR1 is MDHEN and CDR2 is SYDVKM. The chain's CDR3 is CASLGTANYEQYF. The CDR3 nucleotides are TGTGCCAGTCTTGGGACAGCCAACTACGAGCAGTACTTC.

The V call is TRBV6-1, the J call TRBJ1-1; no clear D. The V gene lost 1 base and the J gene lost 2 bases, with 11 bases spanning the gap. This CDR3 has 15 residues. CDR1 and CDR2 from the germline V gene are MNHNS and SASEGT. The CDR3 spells CASSEGRGGNTEAFF. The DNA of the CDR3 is TGTGCCAGCAGTGAAGGACGGGGAGGTAACACTGAAGCTTTCTTT.

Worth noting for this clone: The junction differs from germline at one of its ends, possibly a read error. The CDR3: CASSDTGTSGVLHF. CDR3 DNA sequence: TGTGCCAGCAGCGATACCGGGACTAGCGGGGTCCTCCACTTC. V and J are TRBV9 and TRBJ2-5; 13 nucleotides line up with TRBD2. Per the germline V gene, CDR1 is SGDLS and CDR2 is YYNGEE. This CDR3 comprises 14 residues. Using reference TRBV9 and TRBJ2-5 for the parts outside the CDR3, the full variable domain is DSGVTQTPKHLITATGQRVTLRCSPRSGDLSVYWYQQSLDQGLQFLIQYYNGEERAKGNILERFSAQQFPDLHSELNLSSLELGDSALYFCASSDTGTSGVLHFGPGTRLLVL.

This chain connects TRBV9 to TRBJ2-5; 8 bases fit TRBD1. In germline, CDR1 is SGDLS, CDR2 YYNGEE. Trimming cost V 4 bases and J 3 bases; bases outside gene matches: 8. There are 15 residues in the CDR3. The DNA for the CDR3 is TGTGCCAGCAGCCCTGAGGGACAGGTCGAAGAGACCCAGTACTTC. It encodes CASSPEGQVEETQYF.

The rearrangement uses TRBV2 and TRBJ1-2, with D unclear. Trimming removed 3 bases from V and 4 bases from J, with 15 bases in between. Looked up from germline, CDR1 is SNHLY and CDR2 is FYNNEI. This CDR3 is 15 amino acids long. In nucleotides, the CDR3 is TGTGCCAGCAGTGATAGTATGAGGGATGGCTATGGCTACACCTTC. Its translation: CASSDSMRDGYGYTF.

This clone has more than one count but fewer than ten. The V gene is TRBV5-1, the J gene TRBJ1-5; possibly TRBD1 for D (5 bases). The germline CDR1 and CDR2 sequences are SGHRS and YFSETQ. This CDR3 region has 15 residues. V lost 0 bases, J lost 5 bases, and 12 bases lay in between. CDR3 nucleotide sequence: TGCGCCAGCAGCTTGGAGGGCAGGGCCCATCAGCCCCAGCATTTT. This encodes CASSLEGRAHQPQHF.

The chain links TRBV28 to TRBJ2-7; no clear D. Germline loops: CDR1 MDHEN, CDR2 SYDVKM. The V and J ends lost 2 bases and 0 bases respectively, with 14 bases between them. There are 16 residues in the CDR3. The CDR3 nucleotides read TGTGCCAGCAGTTTAAGCCCAGAGTGGAGCTCCTACGAGCAGTACTTC. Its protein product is CASSLSPEWSSYEQYF.

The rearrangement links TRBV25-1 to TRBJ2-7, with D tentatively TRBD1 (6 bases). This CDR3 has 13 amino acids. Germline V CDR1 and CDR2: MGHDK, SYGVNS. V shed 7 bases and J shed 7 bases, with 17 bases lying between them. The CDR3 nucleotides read TGTGCCAGCACGGACAGAATGACGGGAGAGCAGTACTTC. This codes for CASTDRMTGEQYF.

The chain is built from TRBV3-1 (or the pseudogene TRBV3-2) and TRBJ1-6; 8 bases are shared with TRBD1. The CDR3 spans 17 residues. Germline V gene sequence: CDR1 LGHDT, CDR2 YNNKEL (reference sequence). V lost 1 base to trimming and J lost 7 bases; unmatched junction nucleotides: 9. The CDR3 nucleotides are TGTGCCAGCAGCCAAGGGGGGTCAGGGGGCCTGAATTCACCCCTCCACTTT. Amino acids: CASSQGGSGGLNSPLHF.

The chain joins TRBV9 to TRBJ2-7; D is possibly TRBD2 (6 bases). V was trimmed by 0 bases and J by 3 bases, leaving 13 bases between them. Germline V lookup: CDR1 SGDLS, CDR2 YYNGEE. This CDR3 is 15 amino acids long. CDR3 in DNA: TGTGCCAGCAGCGTAGACGTCAGCGGGTACTACGAGCAGTACTTC. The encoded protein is CASSVDVSGYYEQYF.

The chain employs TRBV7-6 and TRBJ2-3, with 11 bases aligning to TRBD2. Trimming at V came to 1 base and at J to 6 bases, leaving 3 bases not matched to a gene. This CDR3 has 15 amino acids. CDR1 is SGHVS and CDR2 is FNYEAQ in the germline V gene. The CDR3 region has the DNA TGTGCCAGCAGCTTAGATAGCGGGGGGGCCGATACGCAGTATTTT. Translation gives CASSLDSGGADTQYF.

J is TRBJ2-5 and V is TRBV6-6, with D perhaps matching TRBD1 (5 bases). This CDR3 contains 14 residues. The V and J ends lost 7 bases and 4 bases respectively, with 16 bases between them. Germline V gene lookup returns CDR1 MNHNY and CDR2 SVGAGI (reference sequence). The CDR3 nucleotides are TGTGCCAGCACCGCCTGGGGCTCCAGAGAGACCCAGTACTTC. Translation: CASTAWGSRETQYF.

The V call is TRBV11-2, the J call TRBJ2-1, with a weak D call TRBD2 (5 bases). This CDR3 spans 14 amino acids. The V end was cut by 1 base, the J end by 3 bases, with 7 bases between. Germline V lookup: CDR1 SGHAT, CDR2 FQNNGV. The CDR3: CASSLAGSYNEQFF. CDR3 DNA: TGTGCCAGCAGCTTAGCGGGGAGCTACAATGAGCAGTTCTTC.

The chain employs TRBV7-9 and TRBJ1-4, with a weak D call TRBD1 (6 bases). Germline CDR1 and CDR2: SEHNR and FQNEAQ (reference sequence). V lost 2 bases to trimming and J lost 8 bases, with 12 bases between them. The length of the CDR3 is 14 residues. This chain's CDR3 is CASSLQGRGEKLFF. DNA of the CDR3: TGTGCCAGCAGCTTACAGGGAAGGGGGGAAAAACTGTTTTTT.

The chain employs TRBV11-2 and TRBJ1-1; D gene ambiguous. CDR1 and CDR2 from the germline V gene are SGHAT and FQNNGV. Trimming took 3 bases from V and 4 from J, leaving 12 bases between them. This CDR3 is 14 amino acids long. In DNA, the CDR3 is TGTGCCAGCAGCTTTACGGGTTTCGGCACTGAAGCTTTCTTT. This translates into CASSFTGFGTEAFF.

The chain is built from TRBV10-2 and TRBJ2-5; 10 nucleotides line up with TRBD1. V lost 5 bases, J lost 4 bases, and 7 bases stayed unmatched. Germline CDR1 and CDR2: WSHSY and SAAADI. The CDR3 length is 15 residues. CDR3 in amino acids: CASSSPGQGIETQYF. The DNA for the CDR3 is TGCGCCAGCAGTAGTCCGGGACAGGGGATAGAGACCCAGTACTTC.

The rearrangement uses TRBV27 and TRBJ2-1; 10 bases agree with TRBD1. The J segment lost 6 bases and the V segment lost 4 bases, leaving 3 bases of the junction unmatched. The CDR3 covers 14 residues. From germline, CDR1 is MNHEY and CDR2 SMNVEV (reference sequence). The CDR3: CASSSRDRGNEQFF. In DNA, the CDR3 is TGTGCCAGCAGTTCCCGGGACAGGGGCAATGAGCAGTTCTTC.

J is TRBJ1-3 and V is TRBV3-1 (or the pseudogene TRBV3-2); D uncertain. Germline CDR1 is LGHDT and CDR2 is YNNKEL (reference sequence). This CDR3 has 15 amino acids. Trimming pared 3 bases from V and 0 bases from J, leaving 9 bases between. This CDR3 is CASSQDLTSGNTIYF. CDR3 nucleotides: TGTGCCAGCAGCCAGGACTTAACCTCTGGAAACACCATATATTTT.

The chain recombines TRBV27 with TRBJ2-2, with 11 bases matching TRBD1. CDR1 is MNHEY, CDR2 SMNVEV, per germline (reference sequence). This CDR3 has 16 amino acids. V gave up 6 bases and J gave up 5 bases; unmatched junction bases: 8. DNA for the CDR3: TGTGCCAGCAGGTGGACAGGGGGCTATATAACCGGGGAGCTGTTTTTT. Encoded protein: CASRWTGGYITGELFF.

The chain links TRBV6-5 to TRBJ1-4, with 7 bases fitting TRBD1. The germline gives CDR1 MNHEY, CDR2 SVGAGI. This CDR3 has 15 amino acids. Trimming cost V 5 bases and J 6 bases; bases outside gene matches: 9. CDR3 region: CASSNRQGRDEKLFF. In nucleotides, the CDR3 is TGTGCCAGCAGTAACCGACAGGGTCGCGATGAAAAACTGTTTTTT.

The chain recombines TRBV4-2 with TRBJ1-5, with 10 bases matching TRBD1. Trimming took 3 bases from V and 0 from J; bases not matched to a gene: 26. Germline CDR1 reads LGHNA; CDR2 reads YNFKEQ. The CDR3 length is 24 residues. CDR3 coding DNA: TGTGCCAGCAGCCATACCCGATGCGACAGGGGGCCGACCCCCCGAATCTATAGCAATCAGCCCCAGCATTTT. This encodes CASSHTRCDRGPTPRIYSNQPQHF.

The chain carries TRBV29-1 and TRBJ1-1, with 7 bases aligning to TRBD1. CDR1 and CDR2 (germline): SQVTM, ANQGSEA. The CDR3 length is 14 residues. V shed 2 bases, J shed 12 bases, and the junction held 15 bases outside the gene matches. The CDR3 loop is CSVEPARRQGLTFF. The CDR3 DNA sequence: TGCAGCGTTGAACCCGCCCGTAGACAGGGCCTAACTTTCTTT.